Sequencing of this T cell receptor (beta chain) was carried out in a study of blood T cell repertoires in COVID-19. Turning to the study itself: Some COVID-19 samples were acute and others convalescent; all came from the United States, Italy and Spain. PBMCs, B-cell-depleted T cells, or T cells were the source of the cDNA or gDNA that made up the material.

How the authors handled the data: Amplification of reference gene primers provided the estimated nucleated cell counts. Profiling relied on immunoSEQ multiplex PCR, and the TCRdb table lists in-frame clones only, not all of them. V and J calls and clone size come straight from that table; D and trimming were deduced from the DNA. Of about 220,000 clones in the sample, 84% were seen once. This CDR3 is 13 amino acids long. V was trimmed by 3 bases and J by 4 bases, leaving 9 bases between them. CDR1 and CDR2 from the germline V gene are MGHRA and YSYEKL. The sequenced material came from peripheral blood. The receptor was isolated from a man younger than 40 with active or convalescent COVID-19. V and J are TRBV4-1 and TRBJ1-2; D is unclear. CDR3 coding DNA: TGCGCCAGCAGCCAGCCAGACATCTATGGCTACACCTTC. Its protein is CASSQPDIYGYTF.